A single sample gave rise to the 27 T cell receptor beta chains below, sequenced in a study of cytomegalovirus exposure and HLA in healthy donors. It was with 60 Vbeta and 13 Jbeta primers that the PCR ran. Produced via immunoSEQ multiplex PCR; TCRdb's table is partial and in-frame only. The sample carries approximately 160,000 clones, roughly three quarters recorded once. Material: PBMCs. These receptors originate from a middle-aged woman in good health and CMV-seropositive.

This chain joins TRBV9 and TRBJ1-6, with TRBD1 as a possible D gene (6 bases). The CDR3 is 13 amino acids. CDR1 and CDR2 (germline): SGDLS, YYNGEE. V was shortened by 7 bases and J by 8 bases, with 13 bases between the two germline ends. The CDR3 bases are TGTGCCAGCGGAGACAGGAGTCATTCACCCCTCCACTTT. It encodes CASGDRSHSPLHF.

This rearrangement joins TRBV5-1 to TRBJ2-1; 11 nucleotides line up with TRBD2. The CDR3 is 18 amino acids. Germline CDR1 is SGHRS and CDR2 is YFSETQ. After removal of 6 bases from V and 2 bases from J, the junction contained 13 bases not matched to a gene. The CDR3 loop reads CASMSSSGGLLTYNEQFF. The DNA of the CDR3 is TGCGCCAGCATGTCCTCTAGCGGGGGGTTACTAACCTACAATGAGCAGTTCTTC.

This clone was counted ten times or more. The V call is TRBV2, the J call TRBJ1-1; 8 positions agree with TRBD1. The CDR3 spans 15 residues. V lost 8 bases, J lost 0 bases, and 8 bases stayed unmatched. CDR1 and CDR2 (germline): SNHLY, FYNNEI. CDR3 sequence reads: CASDPGQVMNTEAFF. In DNA form, the CDR3 reads TGTGCCAGCGATCCGGGACAGGTTATGAACACTGAAGCTTTCTTT. The whole variable domain, filled in from reference TRBV2 and TRBJ1-1, reads EPEVTQTPSHQVTQMGQEVILRCVPISNHLYFYWYRQILGQKVEFLVSFYNNEISEKSEIFDDQFSVERPDGSNFTLKIRSTKLEDSAMYFCASDPGQVMNTEAFFGQGTRLTVV.

This chain joins TRBV7-7 and TRBJ2-1; TRBD2 is a possible D gene (5 bases). In germline, CDR1 is SSHAT, CDR2 FNYEAQ (reference sequence). The CDR3 is 15 residues long. The V gene lost 2 bases and the J gene lost 6 bases, with 14 bases spanning the gap. The CDR3 loop is CASSLNEGFSNEQFF. The CDR3 nucleotides are TGTGCCAGCAGCTTAAATGAGGGTTTCAGCAATGAGCAGTTCTTC.

This clone came up once. The CDR3 reads CASSRAGAHNEQFF. The CDR3 coding sequence is TGTGCCAGCAGTCGAGCGGGGGCCCACAATGAGCAGTTCTTC. J is TRBJ2-1 and V is TRBV27, with 8 bases identical to TRBD2. Germline assignment: CDR1 MNHEY and CDR2 SMNVEV (reference sequence). This CDR3 region has 14 residues. V shed 5 bases and J 5 bases; nucleotides not matched to a gene: 5.

The rearrangement joins TRBV9 to TRBJ1-6, with TRBD1 identical over 7 bases. Germline CDR1 reads SGDLS; CDR2 reads YYNGEE. V shed 4 bases, J shed 10 bases, and the junction held 8 bases outside the gene matches. The CDR3 has 14 amino acids. CDR3 bases: TGTGCCAGCAGCCCGACAGGGTTTAACTCACCCCTCCACTTT. It yields the protein CASSPTGFNSPLHF.

This clone was observed a few times. J is TRBJ1-2 and V is TRBV28; a possible D gene is TRBD1 (5 bases). V was cut by 3 bases and J by 8 bases, with 13 bases left in between. Germline V CDR1 and CDR2: MDHEN, SYDVKM. This CDR3 region has 13 residues. The CDR3 nucleotides read TGTGCCAGCAGTTTTAAGGTGGCAGGGGGCTACACCTTC. Translated: CASSFKVAGGYTF.

The gene calls are TRBV19 and TRBJ1-2, with TRBD1 matching 7 bases. Germline CDR1 reads LNHDA; CDR2 reads SQIVND (reference sequence). The CDR3 totals 13 residues. Trimming took 3 bases from V and 8 from J; bases not matched to a gene: 6. CDR3 DNA sequence: TGTGCCAGTAGTATCTCGACAGGGAGGGGCTACACCTTC. This encodes CASSISTGRGYTF.

This chain joins TRBV4-1 and TRBJ1-2; the D gene is possibly TRBD1 (6 bases). Trimming took 2 bases from V and 5 from J, leaving 12 bases between them. Germline CDR1 is MGHRA and CDR2 is YSYEKL. The length of the CDR3 is 14 residues. CDR3 sequence (DNA): TGCGCCAGCAGCCAACTACAGGGCCGGTATGGCTACACCTTC. This encodes CASSQLQGRYGYTF.

The V call is TRBV5-1, the J call TRBJ2-1; 8 bases are a match to TRBD2. The germline gives CDR1 SGHRS, CDR2 YFSETQ. V gave up 1 base and J gave up 7 bases; unmatched junction bases: 10. The length of the CDR3 is 16 residues. CDR3 nucleotides: TGCGCCAGCAGCTTGTCATGGGCGGGGGGCCTAAATGAGCAGTTCTTC. Amino acids: CASSLSWAGGLNEQFF.

The chain recombines TRBV6-6 with TRBJ1-6; 9 bases fit TRBD1. The CDR3 spans 13 residues. Trimming removed 6 bases from V and 14 bases from J; junction bases left unmatched: 8. Germline CDR1 reads MNHNY; CDR2 reads SVGAGI (reference sequence). The CDR3 nucleotides read TGTGCCAGCAGCGCCGGGACAGGGATAACCCTCCACTTT. It encodes CASSAGTGITLHF.

V and J are TRBV6-1 and TRBJ2-7; D not resolved. V lost 5 bases to trimming and J lost 0 bases, with 5 bases between them. Germline CDR1 and CDR2: MNHNS and SASEGT. There are 12 residues in the CDR3. The CDR3 here is CASSMSSYEQYF. For the CDR3, the DNA is TGTGCCAGCAGTATGAGCTCCTACGAGCAGTACTTC.

This sequence joins TRBV6-5 and TRBJ1-6; weak D call: TRBD1 (5 bases). With 4 bases removed from V and 9 bases from J, the gap between germline ends came to 19 bases. In germline, CDR1 is MNHEY, CDR2 SVGAGI. The CDR3 totals 16 residues. CDR3 bases: TGTGCCAGCAGTTTAACCCTGACTCAAAGGGGTTCACCCCTCCACTTT. Translation: CASSLTLTQRGSPLHF.

This clone has only a few counts. Its ends do not fully match the called genes, so a read error is possible. The rearrangement joins TRBV7-7 to TRBJ1-6; D is ambiguous. This CDR3 contains 17 residues. Looked up from germline, CDR1 is SSHAT and CDR2 is FNYEAQ (reference sequence). CDR3 sequence (DNA): TGTGCTAGCAGCTCGAATTGTGGGAGCTCCTATAATTCACCCCTCCACTTT. It codes for CASSSNCGSSYNSPLHF.

The genes are TRBV19 and TRBJ1-1, with 9 nucleotides matching TRBD1. Germline V gene data show CDR1 as LNHDA and CDR2 as SQIVND (reference sequence). V shed 7 bases, J shed 5 bases, and the junction held 5 bases outside the gene matches. The CDR3 runs 13 residues. CDR3 amino acids: CASNSGQGTEAFF. As DNA, the CDR3 is TGTGCCAGTAACTCCGGACAGGGGACTGAAGCTTTCTTT. The complete variable domain, with remaining parts taken from reference TRBV19 and TRBJ1-1, reads DGGITQSPKYLFRKEGQNVTLSCEQNLNHDAMYWYRQDPGQGLRLIYYSQIVNDFQKGDIAEGYSVSREKKESFPLTVTSAQKNPTAFYLCASNSGQGTEAFFGQGTRLTVV.

The V and J genes are TRBV18 and TRBJ2-1; 11 bases match TRBD1. CDR3 length: 15 residues. Germline values: CDR1 KGHSH, CDR2 LQKENI. V lost 2 bases and J lost 4; bases outside the gene matches: 1. CDR3 loop: CASSPGTGGYNEQFF. The CDR3 DNA reads as TGTGCCAGCTCACCAGGGACAGGGGGATACAATGAGCAGTTCTTC.

The rearrangement joins TRBV18 to TRBJ2-5, with 10 nucleotides matching TRBD1. Per the germline V gene, CDR1 is KGHSH and CDR2 is LQKENI. The CDR3 length is 15 residues. Germline trimming cut 4 bases from V and 3 bases from J; bases unmatched to any gene: 5. CDR3 in amino acids: CASSLYGQGEETQYF. Here the CDR3 DNA reads TGTGCCAGCTCACTGTACGGACAGGGGGAAGAGACCCAGTACTTC.

J is TRBJ2-7 and V is TRBV15; possibly TRBD1 for D (6 bases). This CDR3 region has 16 residues. Germline assignment: CDR1 LNHNV and CDR2 YYDKDF (reference sequence). The V end lost 2 bases, the J end lost 6 bases, and 20 bases lay between the germline ends. Written as DNA, the CDR3 is TGTGCCACCAGCAGACTGAGAGGGGCAGGGGAATTCGAGCAGTACTTC. Protein product: CATSRLRGAGEFEQYF.

This chain links TRBV19 with TRBJ2-1; D is ambiguous. Trimming shortened V by 2 bases and J by 5 bases, and 16 bases separated the two germline ends. Looked up from germline, CDR1 is LNHDA and CDR2 is SQIVND (reference sequence). This CDR3 spans 16 amino acids. CDR3 DNA: TGTGCCAGTAGTATAAGTCTTCGGTATCCGGACAATGAGCAGTTCTTC. Protein sequence: CASSISLRYPDNEQFF.

V usage is TRBV9 and J usage is TRBJ1-3; D might be TRBD1 (6 bases). Germline assignment: CDR1 SGDLS and CDR2 YYNGEE. With 0 bases removed from V and 2 bases from J, the gap between germline ends came to 9 bases. The length of the CDR3 is 15 residues. The CDR3 loop reads CASSVAGAPGNTIYF. CDR3 in DNA: TGTGCCAGCAGCGTAGCAGGGGCGCCTGGAAACACCATATATTTT.

A word on this clone: Germline is not matched at one junction end, which may reflect a read error. The V and J genes are TRBV30 and TRBJ2-1, with D possibly TRBD1 on 5 matching bases. Germline loops: CDR1 GTSNPN, CDR2 SVGIG (reference sequence). The CDR3 consists of 12 residues. CDR3 loop: CAWSGGHNKQFF. CDR3 sequence (DNA): TGTGCCTGGAGTGGGGGCCACAATAAGCAGTTCTTC.

The chain carries TRBV9 and TRBJ2-1; weak D call: TRBD2 (5 bases). The CDR3 loop spans 17 amino acids. Looked up from germline, CDR1 is SGDLS and CDR2 is YYNGEE. V lost 3 bases to trimming and J lost 0 bases, with 16 bases between them. The CDR3 DNA reads as TGTGCCAGCAGCGGCCCCTGGGGAGAGAGCTCCTACAATGAGCAGTTCTTC. Its protein product is CASSGPWGESSYNEQFF.

This clone was counted a few times. The genes are TRBV30 and TRBJ2-1; D not certain. CDR1 is GTSNPN, CDR2 SVGIG, per germline (reference sequence). With 2 bases removed from V and 5 bases from J, the gap between germline ends came to 16 bases. CDR3 length: 15 amino acids. CDR3 sequence reads: CAWSSGGLTNNEQFF. In nucleotides, the CDR3 is TGTGCCTGGAGTTCTGGCGGATTGACGAACAATGAGCAGTTCTTC.

V is TRBV30 and J is TRBJ1-1, with a possible D match to TRBD1 (5 bases). Germline V gene data show CDR1 as GTSNPN and CDR2 as SVGIG (reference sequence). The V and J ends lost 4 bases and 1 base respectively, with 10 bases between them. This CDR3 comprises 13 residues. The CDR3, as DNA: TGTGCCTGGAAGGCAGGGTGGAACACTGAAGCTTTCTTT. Translating gives CAWKAGWNTEAFF.

This rearrangement joins TRBV27 to TRBJ1-6; 8 nucleotides match TRBD1. The CDR3 runs to 15 residues. CDR1 MNHEY and CDR2 SMNVEV come from the germline V gene (reference sequence). V was clipped by 6 bases and J by 6 bases; unmatched bases: 7. CDR3 amino acids: CASRPGTGSNSPLHF. In DNA, the CDR3 is TGTGCCAGCAGACCCGGGACAGGATCTAATTCACCCCTCCACTTT.

The chain couples TRBV7-2 to TRBJ2-7, with 9 bases fitting TRBD1. Germline-derived CDR1 and CDR2 are SGHTA and FQGNSA. Trimming took 3 bases from V and 9 from J; bases not matched to a gene: 9. The CDR3 totals 14 residues. The CDR3 region is CASSLLQGARRQYF. CDR3 DNA sequence: TGTGCCAGCAGCTTGTTACAGGGGGCGCGGAGGCAGTACTTC.

This chain links TRBV4-2 with TRBJ2-7; TRBD2 aligns across 9 bases. Germline values: CDR1 LGHNA, CDR2 YNFKEQ. This CDR3 is 17 amino acids long. After removal of 4 bases from V and 6 bases from J, the junction contained 16 bases not matched to a gene. In DNA form, the CDR3 reads TGTGCCAGCAGCCGAGAGCGGAGCGGGGGGCCCCTCCTCGAGCAGTACTTC. Translation: CASSRERSGGPLLEQYF.